This TCR beta chain is drawn from a study of Tregs in tolerant kidney transplant recipients. Profiling relied on immunoSEQ multiplex PCR, and the TCRdb table lists in-frame clones only, not all of them. The data contain tens of thousands of clones, 91% of them seen just once; the ten biggest clones take up around 0.67%. The junction had 6 bases not matched to a gene; V was cut back by 5 bases and J by 0 bases. Per the germline V gene, CDR1 is SGHAT and CDR2 is FQNNGV. This CDR3 region has 16 residues. Sequenced material: Tregs from blood. The chain carries TRBV11-2 and TRBJ2-2; 7 bases fit TRBD2. This clonotype originated in a human donor in good health. In DNA form, the CDR3 reads TGTGCCAGCAGCCACCGGACTAGGGCGAACACCGGGGAGCTGTTTTTT. As protein: CASSHRTRANTGELFF.